Many counts were recorded for the clone carrying this T cell receptor beta chain. Its antigen remains unknown. This entry is derived from a study of blood T cells in healthy people across ages. The CDR3 is 15 amino acids. The germline V gene encodes CDR1 MRHNA and CDR2 SNTAGT. V lost 6 bases, J lost 4 bases, and 2 bases stayed unmatched. Findings of the study overall: The donors' CMV status was not determined, possibly confounding changes in expanded clonotypes.

Primers used in a second PCR of about 7 to 12 cycles were a sample-barcoded 5' primer and a J-beta primer mix. Tagging of each cDNA molecule was performed by a template-switch adaptor with 12 random nucleotides. Each CDR3 protein gets one entry after TCRdb re-called the 5' RACE reads with MiXCR. The sample carries 550,000 to 650,000 distinct CDR3 sequences, 27% recorded once. These same data were also listed under a study on T cells of mothers and their children. That paper states: Persisting microchimeric T cell clones went undetected.

Sequencing was performed on blood. The genes are TRBV6-4 and TRBJ2-1; 14 nucleotides line up with TRBD2. The origin of this receptor is a boy younger than 10 in good health. Written as DNA, the CDR3 is TGTGCCAGCAGGAGACTAGCGGGGGGGTACAATGAGCAGTTCTTC. Its translation: CASRRLAGGYNEQFF.